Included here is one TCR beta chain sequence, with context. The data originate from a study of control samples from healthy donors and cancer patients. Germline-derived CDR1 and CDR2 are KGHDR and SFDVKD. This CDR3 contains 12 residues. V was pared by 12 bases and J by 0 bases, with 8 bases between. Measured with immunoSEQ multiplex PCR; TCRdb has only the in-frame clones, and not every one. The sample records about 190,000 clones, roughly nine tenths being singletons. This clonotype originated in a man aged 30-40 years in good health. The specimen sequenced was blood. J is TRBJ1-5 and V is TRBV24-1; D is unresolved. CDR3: CAAGDSNQPQHF. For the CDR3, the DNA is TGTGCCGCCGGAGATAGCAATCAGCCCCAGCATTTT.